The 25 T cell receptor beta chains below come from one sample, sequenced in a study of shared clonotypes between healthy human individuals. Naive CD8 cells lacked CD45RO and underwent positive selection for CCR7, leaving out terminally differentiated effector memory CD45RA+ cells. The repertoire was sequenced with immunoSEQ multiplex PCR; TCRdb's copy has only in-frame clones and lacks some. This sample has 2 million or so clones, with less than 95% found just once. Material: naive CD8+ T cells sorted from blood. These receptors originate from a man between 18 and 35 years old in good health.

The chain carries TRBV11-3 and TRBJ2-6; 8 bases match TRBD1. V shed 4 bases, J shed 0 bases, and the junction held 8 bases outside the gene matches. Germline V lookup: CDR1 SGHNT, CDR2 YENEEA. The length of the CDR3 is 18 residues. In DNA, the CDR3 is TGTGCCAGCAGCTCTGACAGGGGTCCCCCCTCTGGGGCCAACGTCCTGACTTTC. Translated: CASSSDRGPPSGANVLTF.

The J gene is TRBJ2-7, the V gene TRBV14; D gene uncertain. V gave up 0 bases and J gave up 3 bases, with 15 bases separating them. The germline V gene encodes CDR1 SGHDN and CDR2 FVKESK. The CDR3 contains 16 residues. DNA for the CDR3: TGTGCCAGCAGCCAAGATATCGGCTTGCTACGCTACGAGCAGTACTTC. Protein: CASSQDIGLLRYEQYF. Complete variable domain (other parts from reference TRBV14 and TRBJ2-7): EAGVTQFPSHSVIEKGQTVTLRCDPISGHDNLYWYRRVMGKEIKFLLHFVKESKQDESGMPNNRFLAERTGGTYSTLKVQPAELEDSGVYFCASSQDIGLLRYEQYFGPGTRLTVT.

V gene TRBV7-3 combines with J gene TRBJ1-3; 7 bases map to TRBD1. Germline CDR1 is SGHTA and CDR2 is FQGTGA. J gave up 0 bases and V 5 bases, and 4 bases lay outside the gene matches. This CDR3 has 15 residues. CDR3 nucleotide sequence: TGTGCCAGCAGCCCGGACAGGACCTCTGGAAACACCATATATTTT. This sequence encodes CASSPDRTSGNTIYF.

The J gene is TRBJ2-5, the V gene TRBV6-6; D remains unclear. Per the germline V gene, CDR1 is MNHNY and CDR2 is SVGAGI (reference sequence). V lost 5 bases and J lost 2, with 12 bases in between. This CDR3 is 14 amino acids long. The CDR3 bases are TGTGCCAGCAGTACCTTTGGGGTACAAGAGACCCAGTACTTC. Protein sequence: CASSTFGVQETQYF.

The genes are TRBV28 and TRBJ2-7, with 13 bases that match TRBD2. Germline lookup yields CDR1 MDHEN and CDR2 SYDVKM. CDR3 length: 19 residues. After removal of 5 bases from V and 0 bases from J, the junction contained 13 bases not matched to a gene. Here the CDR3 DNA reads TGTGCCAGCAGTCTTAGGGGACTAGCGGGACCGTATAGCTCCTACGAGCAGTACTTC. Amino acids: CASSLRGLAGPYSSYEQYF.

V is TRBV30 and J is TRBJ1-1; D gene unclear. Per the germline V gene, CDR1 is GTSNPN and CDR2 is SVGIG (reference sequence). V was pared by 4 bases and J by 0 bases, with 12 bases between. The CDR3 covers 14 residues. This CDR3 is CAWNSGSMNTEAFF. For the CDR3, the DNA is TGTGCCTGGAACTCGGGATCGATGAACACTGAAGCTTTCTTT. The full variable domain, its missing parts supplied by reference TRBV30 and TRBJ1-1, is SQTIHQWPATLVQPVGSPLSLECTVEGTSNPNLYWYRQAAGRGLQLLFYSVGIGQISSEVPQNLSASRPQDRQFILSSKKLLLSDSGFYLCAWNSGSMNTEAFFGQGTRLTVV.

The chain carries TRBV13 and TRBJ2-5, with a tentative D call TRBD2 (5 bases). The CDR3 is 14 residues long. Germline CDR1 PRHDT, CDR2 FYEKMQ (reference sequence). Trimming took 5 bases from V and 5 from J, leaving 15 bases between them. CDR3 DNA sequence: TGTGCCAGCAGCCAAGGACGCGGGTCGGAGACCCAGTACTTC. Amino acids: CASSQGRGSETQYF.

The chain joins TRBV5-1 to TRBJ1-5, with D unresolved. The germline V gene has CDR1 SGHRS and CDR2 YFSETQ. Trimming removed 2 bases from V and 2 bases from J, with 11 bases in between. This CDR3 spans 15 amino acids. CDR3 coding DNA: TGCGCCAGCAGCTTAGCGGACGGACGCAATCAGCCCCAGCATTTT. Protein: CASSLADGRNQPQHF.

The chain links TRBV27 to TRBJ1-5; no clear D. Between the trimmed V and J ends, which lost 0 bases and 0 bases, there was a span of 6 bases. Germline V gene lookup returns CDR1 MNHEY and CDR2 SMNVEV (reference sequence). The CDR3 is 15 residues long. CDR3 loop: CASSLSGNSNQPQHF. The CDR3 DNA sequence: TGTGCCAGCAGTTTATCGGGCAATAGCAATCAGCCCCAGCATTTT.

The chain recombines TRBV29-1 with TRBJ2-7, with no clear D. The CDR3 spans 13 residues. Germline V gives CDR1 SQVTM, CDR2 ANQGSEA. V was shortened by 7 bases and J by 0 bases, with 13 bases between the two germline ends. CDR3 sequence (DNA): TGCAGCGCGTCCGCCCTTAACTCCTACGAGCAGTACTTC. Its translation is CSASALNSYEQYF.

The chain combines TRBV27 with TRBJ2-7; tentative D call: TRBD1 (5 bases). The CDR3 is 14 amino acids. V was trimmed by 5 bases and J by 6 bases, leaving 17 bases between them. Germline V lookup: CDR1 MNHEY, CDR2 SMNVEV (reference sequence). In DNA form, the CDR3 reads TGTGCCAGCAGTCCGACCGTCAGGGCTTCCGAGCAGTACTTC. Its translation is CASSPTVRASEQYF.

In its sample, this clone was seen once. The chain combines TRBV25-1 with TRBJ2-7; weak D call: TRBD1 (6 bases). Germline-derived CDR1 and CDR2 are MGHDK and SYGVNS. The CDR3 runs to 14 residues. V dropped 5 bases and J dropped 3 bases, with 14 bases sitting between them. The CDR3 is CASSPQGGVYEQYF. In nucleotides, the CDR3 is TGTGCCAGCAGTCCACAGGGTGGGGTCTACGAGCAGTACTTC.

The chain carries TRBV19 and TRBJ1-5; TRBD1 agrees at 10 bases. V shed 1 base and J 2 bases; nucleotides not matched to a gene: 5. The CDR3 extends over 17 amino acids. Germline CDR1 is LNHDA and CDR2 is SQIVND (reference sequence). In DNA form, the CDR3 reads TGTGCCAGTAGTATAGTTCCCGGGACAGGGGGCAATCAGCCCCAGCATTTT. Protein sequence: CASSIVPGTGGNQPQHF.

J is TRBJ1-1 and V is TRBV7-6, with TRBD1 as a possible D gene (5 bases). CDR1 and CDR2 (germline): SGHVS, FNYEAQ. CDR3 length equals 15 residues. V lost 0 bases and J lost 1, with 9 bases in between. CDR3 protein: CASSLAPGGNTEAFF. For the CDR3, the DNA is TGTGCCAGCAGCTTAGCCCCGGGGGGGAACACTGAAGCTTTCTTT.

The V and J genes are TRBV4-3 and TRBJ1-6, with D hard to call. The CDR3 is made up of 13 amino acids. Germline V CDR1 and CDR2: LGHNA, YSLEER. V lost 4 bases and J lost 8, with 9 bases in between. The CDR3, as DNA: TGCGCCAGCAGCCCTAACAGTGATTCACCCCTCCACTTT. Its protein is CASSPNSDSPLHF.

V gene TRBV29-1 combines with J gene TRBJ2-7; D may be TRBD1 (5 bases). The germline V and J ends were trimmed by 1 base and 3 bases, with 10 bases remaining between them. The CDR3 is 13 residues long. Germline CDR1 and CDR2: SQVTM and ANQGSEA. This CDR3 is CSVEGQTRYEQYF. The CDR3, as DNA: TGCAGCGTTGAAGGACAGACCCGCTACGAGCAGTACTTC.

The chain couples TRBV9 to TRBJ2-3, with TRBD2 matching over 7 bases. There are 16 residues in the CDR3. CDR1 is SGDLS and CDR2 is YYNGEE in the germline V gene. The V segment lost 0 bases and the J segment 2 bases; nucleotides outside the gene matches: 6. This CDR3 is CASSVASGLYTDTQYF. CDR3 DNA: TGTGCCAGCAGCGTAGCATCGGGACTATACACAGATACGCAGTATTTT. The entire variable domain, with the rest obtained from reference TRBV9 and TRBJ2-3, is as follows: DSGVTQTPKHLITATGQRVTLRCSPRSGDLSVYWYQQSLDQGLQFLIQYYNGEERAKGNILERFSAQQFPDLHSELNLSSLELGDSALYFCASSVASGLYTDTQYFGPGTRLTVL.

As to this clone: The sample carries other DNA sequences with the same CDR3. The gene calls are TRBV7-6 and TRBJ2-1; TRBD2 agrees at 8 bases. This CDR3 has 15 amino acids. With V trimmed by 3 bases and J by 4 bases, 5 bases remained unmatched. In germline, CDR1 is SGHVS, CDR2 FNYEAQ. Written as DNA, the CDR3 is TGTGCCAGCAGCTTCGGACTAGCAGGATACAATGAGCAGTTCTTC. Protein product: CASSFGLAGYNEQFF.

The chain couples TRBV4-3 to TRBJ2-2; D unresolved. This CDR3 is 15 amino acids long. Trimming removed 4 bases from V and 3 bases from J, with 12 bases in between. From germline, CDR1 is LGHNA and CDR2 YSLEER. Here the CDR3 reads CASSPYRGDTGELFF. In DNA form, the CDR3 reads TGCGCCAGCAGCCCCTACCGCGGAGACACCGGGGAGCTGTTTTTT.

Comment on this clone: Within the sample, other DNA sequences also encode this same CDR3. The V and J genes are TRBV4-1 and TRBJ2-5, with TRBD2 matching over 10 bases. This CDR3 is 16 amino acids long. Trimming took 1 base from V and 5 from J; bases not matched to a gene: 7. The germline V gene has CDR1 MGHRA and CDR2 YSYEKL. The CDR3 DNA is TGCGCCAGCAGCCAAGTTGCTAGCGGGAGAAGTGAGACCCAGTACTTC. Amino acids: CASSQVASGRSETQYF.

The chain combines TRBV7-2 with TRBJ2-3, with TRBD2 identical over 14 bases. Trimming took 0 bases from V and 3 from J; bases not matched to a gene: 5. The CDR3 loop spans 18 amino acids. Germline CDR1 is SGHTA and CDR2 is FQGNSA. Written as DNA, the CDR3 is TGTGCCAGCAGCTTAGCTCCGGGACTAGCGGGAGAGACAGATACGCAGTATTTT. Translation: CASSLAPGLAGETDTQYF.

The gene calls are TRBV4-2 and TRBJ2-3; 9 bases line up with TRBD2. Germline assignment: CDR1 LGHNA and CDR2 YNFKEQ. The ends lost 0 bases at V and 2 bases at J; junction bases unmatched: 9. The CDR3 runs 18 residues. Written as DNA, the CDR3 is TGTGCCAGCAGCCAAGAAAACGTAGCGGGGGAGCTCACAGATACGCAGTATTTT. It is translated as CASSQENVAGELTDTQYF.

Points on this clone: At one end, the junction sequence differs from germline, possibly due to a read error. The rearrangement links TRBV27 to TRBJ2-2; D remains unclear. Germline lookup yields CDR1 MNHEY and CDR2 SMNVEV (reference sequence). This CDR3 contains 15 residues. DNA for the CDR3: TGTGCCAGCACTTTAATTGTGGACGGCACCGGGGAGCTGTTTTTT. This encodes CASTLIVDGTGELFF.

This clone was recorded once. CDR3 sequence (DNA): TGTGCCAGCAGCTTCGGGACCAACACTGAAGCTTTCTTT. Translating it yields CASSFGTNTEAFF. The V gene is TRBV5-8, the J gene TRBJ1-1; D is perhaps TRBD1 (5 bases). The CDR3 runs 13 residues. Germline CDR1 and CDR2: SGHTS and YDEGEE. V was cut by 2 bases and J by 2 bases, with 7 bases left in between.

In the case of this clone: Distinct nucleotide sequences in the sample also encode this CDR3. The chain is built from TRBV4-1 and TRBJ2-7; D may be TRBD1 (6 bases). The V and J ends lost 5 bases and 4 bases respectively, with 12 bases between them. Germline CDR1 reads MGHRA; CDR2 reads YSYEKL. The CDR3 loop spans 13 amino acids. In DNA, the CDR3 is TGCGCCAGCAGCGTACGGGACACGTACGAGCAGTACTTC. Translated, it gives CASSVRDTYEQYF.